Sequencing of this T cell receptor (beta chain) was carried out in a study of T cells after yellow fever vaccination (dated by TCRdb to the late 2010s). A note on the overall study: Libraries from fractions with low cell numbers were prepared with the SMART-Seq v4 Ultra Low Input RNA kit. Blood samples were taken at several timepoints before and after primary and secondary immunization, and bulk PBMC replicates and cell subsets were isolated. The cohort comprised two healthy male donors, one aged 18 to 29 and one aged 30 to 40 years. To follow T-cell clones before and after both primary and booster YFV17D yellow fever vaccination, bulk TCR alpha and beta repertoires underwent longitudinal sequencing.

TCR cDNA was synthesized by 5'RACE template switching, through which a universal primer site and unique molecular identifiers were introduced. cDNA synthesis was primed from both the TCR alpha and TCR beta constant segments. Two PCR steps were used to amplify libraries, with sample barcodes and sequencing adapters being added in the second step. Sequencing of libraries was done on Illumina HiSeq 2500 (2x100 bp) or NovaSeq (2x150 bp). The original pipeline was this. Reads were demultiplexed and collapsed into UMI consensus sequences with MIGEC, and V(D)J alignment was performed with MiXCR. Using edgeR on replicate PBMC samples, clonotypes were called vaccine-responding if FDR was below 0.01 and the log2 fold change was above 5 up to day 15. Bulk clonotypes were assigned CD4 or CD8 identity according to which sequenced CD4 or CD8 repertoire held them at higher abundance. TCRdb reprocessing: public reads trimmed at Q25 with fastp, clones called with MiXCR, in-frame beta chains kept. CDR3 protein duplicates are merged, each entry listing the most common genes and DNA. TCRdb assigned the V and J calls; the authors' analysis was not used. The sample table lists 230,000 or so distinct CDR3 sequences, approximately 6.8% of them with a count of one. The ten largest clonotypes hold about 0.95% of the sample.

The junction carries 12 bases between V and J, which are trimmed by 7 bases and 3 bases respectively. The CDR3 measures 12 amino acids from cysteine to phenylalanine. The only DNA kept is the CDR3, 36 bases in frame from the first base. CDR1 and CDR2 were assigned from the germline V gene as SQVTM and ANQGSEA. The treatment or condition label, read with the paper, signifies: live attenuated yellow fever vaccine strain. A standard Ficoll-Paque protocol was used to isolate PBMCs from peripheral blood. CD4 and CD8 T-cell fractions were isolated with Dynabeads CD4 and CD8 positive selection kits. TriZol was used to extract RNA from bulk PBMCs, CD4 and CD8 fractions, and dextramer-positive and dextramer-negative fractions. General findings and caveats noted by the study authors: FACS-sorted repertoires could contain abundant contaminating clonotypes from the bulk population, so computational filtering was required. A small share of clonotypes was detected in both CD4 and CD8 compartments, with the overlap likely arising from convergent recombination. Most clones expanded after primary vaccination (approximately 96% of CD4 and 88% of CD8) were re-detected after the booster, suggesting that broad memory maintenance occurred. Compared with the primary T-cell response, the secondary T-cell response was weaker but faster, peaking on day 5 rather than day 15. Because only two donors were included in the study, the extent to which the findings can be generalized is limited.

This clonotype has a handful of counts. This receptor's antigen is unknown. One base away there is no much larger clone; base qualities are not given. The chain is encoded by TRBV29-1 joined to TRBJ2-5, with a tentative D gene TRBD2 over 6 matching bases. The sequence was collected from a man in his thirties or forties who received the YFV17D yellow fever vaccine. Sample: CD4+ T cells sorted from PBMCs, taken on the day of the yellow fever booster vaccination. In nucleotide form, the sequence is TGCAGCGGGAGGGGATCTGAAGAGACCCAGTACTTC. It is translated as CSGRGSEETQYF. With all but the CDR3 taken from the reference TRBV29-1 and TRBJ2-5 genes, the full variable domain is: SAVISQKPSRDICQRGTSLTIQCQVDSQVTMMFWYRQQPGQSLTLIATANQGSEATYESGFVIDKFPISRPNLTFSTLTVSNMSPEDSSIYLCSGRGSEETQYFGPGTRLLVL.